These T cell receptor beta chains were read from a single sample in a study of T cell responses to AZD1222 COVID-19 vaccine. Sequencing was performed with immunoSEQ multiplex PCR; in TCRdb, only in-frame clones are kept and a portion is missing. The top ten hold 1.5% to 2% of the sample, which has about 130,000 clones, around 90% seen once. This specimen was peripheral blood, taken on day 0 of AZD1222 vaccination. These receptors originate from an adult in good health. Each CDR3 is given without its conserved first and last residue.

v_call | cdr3_aa
TRBV28 | ASRTWRGGTDTQY
TRBV2 | ASTEGQGHWEQY
TRBV5-1 | ASSSTKMGTGELF
TRBV3-1/TRBV3-2 | ASSPSGSYGYT
TRBV5-4 | ASSTSTEANEKLF
TRBV10-1 | ASSEGSGNTIY
TRBV9 | ASSVVGHTATNEKLF
TRBV7-9 | ASSSDRAYGYT
TRBV3-1/TRBV3-2 | ASSQGSGREYGYT
TRBV5-4 | ASSLAGGGVNEQF
TRBV5-1 | ASRITGDGYT
TRBV23-1 | ASTFMPGQAANTEAF
TRBV15 | ATSREPQKNEKLF
TRBV7-9 | ASSLAGTGGGYGYT
TRBV7-2 | ASSSGGNYGYT
TRBV6-2/TRBV6-3 | ASSGSGADTGELF
TRBV19 | ASSIYGGYQETQY
TRBV4-2 | ASSPPNPRWNQKLF
TRBV7-2 | ASSLSRGETQY
TRBV5-1 | ASSLAVRGSTEAF
TRBV18 | ASSPVDREKLF
TRBV6-5 | ASSLTGAGELF
TRBV27 | ASSLGGGGGYT
TRBV27 | ASSLGRNYGYT
TRBV2 | ASLKGVRGYEQY
TRBV5-4 | ASSSAPGQTNSPLH
TRBV4-3 | ASSQDTRGGYT
TRBV5-6 | ASSLGAGGYPKEQY
TRBV7-8 | ASSLLQGANYGYT
TRBV7-6 | ASSPWTGDLSNQPQH
TRBV19 | ASSEGTGVTYGYT
TRBV18 | ASSPDRAYGYT
TRBV25-1 | ASSELGDRGLNEKLF
TRBV3-1/TRBV3-2 | ASSQDLAGGYCEQY